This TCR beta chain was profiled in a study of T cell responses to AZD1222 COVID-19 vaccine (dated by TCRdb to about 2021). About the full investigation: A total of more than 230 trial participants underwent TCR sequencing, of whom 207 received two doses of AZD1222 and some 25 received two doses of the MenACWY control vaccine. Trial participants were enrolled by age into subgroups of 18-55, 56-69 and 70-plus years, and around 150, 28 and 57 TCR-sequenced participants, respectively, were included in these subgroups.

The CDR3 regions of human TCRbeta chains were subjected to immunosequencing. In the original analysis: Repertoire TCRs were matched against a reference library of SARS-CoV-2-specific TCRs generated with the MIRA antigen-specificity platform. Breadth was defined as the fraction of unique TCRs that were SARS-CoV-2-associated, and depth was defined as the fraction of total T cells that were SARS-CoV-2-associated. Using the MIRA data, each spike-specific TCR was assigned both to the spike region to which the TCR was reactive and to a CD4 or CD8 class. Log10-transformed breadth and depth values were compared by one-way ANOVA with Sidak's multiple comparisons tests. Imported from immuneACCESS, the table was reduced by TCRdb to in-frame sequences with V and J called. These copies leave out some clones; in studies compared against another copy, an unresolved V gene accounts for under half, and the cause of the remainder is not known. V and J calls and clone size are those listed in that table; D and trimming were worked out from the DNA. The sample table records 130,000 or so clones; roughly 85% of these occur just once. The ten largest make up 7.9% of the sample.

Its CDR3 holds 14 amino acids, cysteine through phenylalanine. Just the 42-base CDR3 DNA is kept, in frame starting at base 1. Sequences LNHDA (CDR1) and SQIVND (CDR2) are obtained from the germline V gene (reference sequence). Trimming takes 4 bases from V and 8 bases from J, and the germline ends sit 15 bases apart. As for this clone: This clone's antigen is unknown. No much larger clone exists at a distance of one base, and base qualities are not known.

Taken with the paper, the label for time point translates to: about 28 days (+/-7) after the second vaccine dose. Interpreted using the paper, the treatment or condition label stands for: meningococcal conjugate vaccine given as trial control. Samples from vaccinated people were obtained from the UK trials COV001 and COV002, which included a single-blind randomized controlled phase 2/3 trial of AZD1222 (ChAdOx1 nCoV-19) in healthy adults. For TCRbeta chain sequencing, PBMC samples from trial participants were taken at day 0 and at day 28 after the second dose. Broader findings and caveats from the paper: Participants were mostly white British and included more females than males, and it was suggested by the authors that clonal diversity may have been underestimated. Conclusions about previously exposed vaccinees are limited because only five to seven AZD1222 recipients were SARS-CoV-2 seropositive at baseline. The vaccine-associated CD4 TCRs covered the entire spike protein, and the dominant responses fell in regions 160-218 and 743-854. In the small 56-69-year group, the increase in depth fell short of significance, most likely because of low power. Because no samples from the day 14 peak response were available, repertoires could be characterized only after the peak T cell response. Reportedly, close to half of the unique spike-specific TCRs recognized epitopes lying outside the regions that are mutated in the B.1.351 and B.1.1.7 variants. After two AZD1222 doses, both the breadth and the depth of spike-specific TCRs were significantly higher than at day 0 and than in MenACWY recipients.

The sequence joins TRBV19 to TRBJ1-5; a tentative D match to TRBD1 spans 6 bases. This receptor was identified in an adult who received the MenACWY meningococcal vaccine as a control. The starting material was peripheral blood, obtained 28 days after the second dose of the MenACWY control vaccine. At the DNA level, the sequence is TGTGCCAGTAGTACACAGGGACTGGGGGAGCCCCAGCATTTT. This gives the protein CASSTQGLGEPQHF.